This T cell receptor beta chain was observed in a study of blood T cell repertoires in COVID-19. Study overall: Sites in the United States, Italy and Spain provided acute and convalescent COVID-19 samples. Sources were T cells, B-cell-depleted T cells, or PBMCs; the material itself was cDNA or gDNA.

This CDR3 is built from 14 residues. V dropped 10 bases and J dropped 8; count of bases not matched to a gene: 14. Germline loops: CDR1 MNHEY, CDR2 SVGAGI. Sequencing used immunoSEQ multiplex PCR; TCRdb keeps in-frame clones, though not all of them. The table includes around 69,000 clones, more than 70% detected once. Source material: peripheral blood. The receptor was derived from a middle-aged man with active COVID-19. The chain is built from TRBV6-5 and TRBJ1-2, with 9 bases aligning to TRBD1. The CDR3 DNA reads TGTGCCACCACAAACCCTGACAGGGGGGGCGGCTACACCTTC. As protein: CATTNPDRGGGYTF.